The rows below give T cell receptor beta chains drawn from one sample of a study of cytomegalovirus exposure and HLA in healthy donors. Produced via immunoSEQ multiplex PCR; TCRdb's table is partial and in-frame only. The sample lists under 130,000 clones, roughly 80% occurring once. Sequencing input: PBMCs. The receptors were gathered from a woman in her 40s in good health and CMV-seropositive. CDR3s include the opening cysteine and the closing phenylalanine or tryptophan. The D gene is left open where the match is weak. Where a row states a size, it is once, few, many or the class of an expanded clone; other rows omit it.

V,size,D,J,length,CDR3,DNA
TRBV4-2,-,TRBD2,TRBJ2-1,20,CASSQATRGGSGRGDNEQFF,TGTGCCAGCAGCCAAGCAACCCGAGGGGGAAGCGGGAGGGGGGACAATGAGCAGTTCTTC
TRBV10-3,-,TRBD1,TRBJ2-5,16,CAISDPTGTGRGTQYF,TGTGCCATCAGTGACCCAACCGGGACAGGAAGAGGGACCCAGTACTTC
TRBV7-9,few,-,TRBJ2-5,14,CASSSARGTETQYF,TGTGCCAGCAGCTCGGCGCGGGGAACGGAGACCCAGTACTTC
TRBV5-1,-,-,TRBJ1-2,15,CASSSRQAANYGYTF,TGCGCCAGCAGCTCCAGACAGGCCGCTAACTATGGCTACACCTTC
TRBV2,-,TRBD1,TRBJ1-1,14,CASSEGRGQTEAFF,TGTGCCAGCAGTGAAGGCAGGGGGCAAACTGAAGCTTTCTTT
TRBV15,-,-,TRBJ2-2,12,CAAGWHTGELFF,TGTGCGGCGGGGTGGCATACCGGGGAGCTGTTTTTT
TRBV15,-,TRBD2,TRBJ2-2,17,CATSRDLGLAGGGELFF,TGTGCCACCAGCAGAGACCTGGGACTAGCGGGGGGCGGGGAGCTGTTTTTT
TRBV19,-,-,TRBJ1-5,10,CASGRRPQHF,TGTGCCAGTGGGAGGAGGCCCCAGCATTTT
TRBV6-1,-,TRBD1,TRBJ2-7,14,CASSAGTAIYEQYF,TGTGCCAGCAGTGCGGGGACAGCCATTTACGAGCAGTACTTC
TRBV7-8,once,-,TRBJ1-1,12,CASSLRLPEAFF,TGTGCCAGCAGCTTAAGACTCCCTGAAGCTTTCTTT
TRBV28,-,TRBD2,TRBJ2-5,17,CASSLTQAGGPFGTQYF,TGTGCCAGCAGCCTAACCCAAGCGGGGGGGCCATTCGGGACCCAGTACTTC
TRBV5-1,-,-,TRBJ1-3,20,CASSLAIRGSALTSGNTIYF,TGCGCCAGCAGCTTGGCCATACGGGGGTCCGCACTAACCTCTGGAAACACCATATATTTT
TRBV5-4,-,TRBD1,TRBJ1-2,14,CASSLTGGNYGYTF,TGTGCCAGCAGCTTAACAGGGGGAAACTATGGCTACACCTTC
TRBV18,-,TRBD1,TRBJ2-2,16,CASSPSGTGIVGELFF,TGTGCCAGCTCACCCAGCGGGACAGGGATCGTCGGGGAGCTGTTTTTT
TRBV28,-,-,TRBJ1-1,15,CASSLTSLGSTEAFF,TGTGCCAGCAGTTTAACAAGTTTGGGGAGCACTGAAGCTTTCTTT
TRBV28,-,-,TRBJ2-7,15,CASRWSSRETYEQYF,TGTGCCAGCAGGTGGAGTAGCCGGGAAACCTACGAGCAGTACTTC
TRBV5-8,-,TRBD1,TRBJ1-3,15,CASSLGQGLPNTIYF,TGTGCCAGCAGCTTGGGACAGGGTCTGCCAAACACCATATATTTT
TRBV7-9,-,-,TRBJ1-1,13,CASSSTENTEAFF,TGTGCCAGCAGCTCGACAGAGAACACTGAAGCTTTCTTT
TRBV7-9,once,-,TRBJ2-7,15,CSSSSVQGPSYEQYF,TGTTCCAGCAGCTCCGTACAGGGACCCTCCTACGAGCAGTACTTC
TRBV5-1,-,-,TRBJ2-7,14,CASSSRATSYEQYF,TGCGCCAGCAGTAGCAGGGCCACGTCCTACGAGCAGTACTTC
TRBV5-1,-,-,TRBJ1-4,15,CASSLDSGLDEKLFF,TGCGCCAGCAGCTTGGATTCGGGTTTGGATGAAAAACTGTTTTTT
TRBV19,-,TRBD1,TRBJ1-1,14,CATLPTGTRTEAFF,TGTGCCACCCTCCCGACAGGGACGCGCACTGAAGCTTTCTTT
TRBV19,-,TRBD1,TRBJ2-7,14,CASSSGTGHYEQYF,TGTGCCAGTAGTAGCGGGACAGGACACTACGAGCAGTACTTC
TRBV7-2,-,TRBD1,TRBJ1-1,17,CASSLVFGDRGGTEAFF,TGTGCCAGCAGCTTAGTGTTTGGGGACAGGGGTGGCACTGAAGCTTTCTTT
TRBV4-2,-,-,TRBJ1-4,14,CASRRDNIDEKLFF,TGTGCCAGCAGACGGGACAATATAGATGAAAAACTGTTTTTT
TRBV6-1,-,-,TRBJ2-2,16,CASSDLAGANTGELFF,TGTGCCAGCAGTGACCTCGCAGGGGCGAACACCGGGGAGCTGTTTTTT
TRBV10-2,few,TRBD1,TRBJ1-1,17,CASKPLRQGAKGTEAFF,TGCGCCAGCAAGCCCCTTCGACAGGGGGCGAAAGGCACTGAAGCTTTCTTT
TRBV5-1,-,-,TRBJ1-4,13,CASSFPPAGKLFF,TGCGCCAGCAGCTTCCCTCCGGCGGGGAAACTGTTTTTT
TRBV6-6,-,TRBD1,TRBJ2-1,16,CASRFQGAQSYNEQFF,TGTGCCAGCAGATTCCAGGGGGCCCAGTCCTACAATGAGCAGTTCTTC
TRBV28,-,-,TRBJ2-3,15,CASIGPRLSADTQYF,TGTGCCAGCATTGGTCCTAGGTTATCGGCAGATACGCAGTATTTT
TRBV7-9,-,-,TRBJ2-2,16,CASSSYTARNTGELFF,TGTGCCAGCAGCTCATACACAGCACGGAACACCGGGGAGCTGTTTTTT
TRBV29-1,-,TRBD1,TRBJ2-7,13,CSALTGAVGEQYF,TGCAGCGCCTTGACAGGGGCGGTTGGCGAGCAGTACTTC